This entry is about one T cell receptor beta chain. The data were taken from a study of cytomegalovirus exposure and HLA in healthy donors. In the PCR, 60 Vbeta and 13 Jbeta primers were used. The repertoire was sequenced with immunoSEQ multiplex PCR; TCRdb's copy has only in-frame clones and lacks some. The table shows approximately 110,000 clones, with 73% occurring only once. The CDR3 is 14 amino acids. The germline V gene encodes CDR1 MNHNS and CDR2 SASEGT. V lost 6 bases, J lost 1 base, and 4 bases stayed unmatched. The sample comprised PBMCs. This rearrangement joins TRBV6-1 to TRBJ1-1, with TRBD1 matching 8 bases. The clonotype was recovered from a man in his forties in good health and CMV-seronegative. In nucleotides, the CDR3 is TGTGCCAGCAGCACAGGGGGTGCGAACACTGAAGCTTTCTTT. Translation gives CASSTGGANTEAFF.